These 21 T cell receptor beta chains originate from one sample sequenced in a study of blood T cells in healthy people across ages. Primed by a sample-barcoded 5' primer and a J-beta primer mix, a second PCR proceeded for about 7 to 12 cycles. TCRdb re-analysed the 5' RACE reads in MiXCR, keeping a single row per CDR3 protein. The table has about 1 million distinct CDR3 sequences, roughly 45% seen once. Input material: blood. Every receptor here comes from a woman aged 55-75 years in good health.

Here the CDR3 reads CASQGENYGYTF. CDR3 in DNA: TGTGCCAGCCAAGGGGAGAACTATGGCTACACCTTC. The chain combines TRBV2 with TRBJ1-2, with D possibly being TRBD1 (5 bases). The CDR3 loop spans 12 amino acids. Trimming left V 8 bases short and J 2 bases short, with 9 bases between. The germline V gene has CDR1 SNHLY and CDR2 FYNNEI.

The rearrangement uses TRBV20-1 and TRBJ2-4; 7 nucleotides agree with TRBD2. The J call may not be correct, given that the DNA end is closer to TRBJ2-7. The CDR3 covers 18 residues. CDR1 and CDR2 from the germline V gene are DFQATT and SNEGSKA (reference sequence). The CDR3 bases are TGCAGTGCTAGAGGCCCCGGGGTGACGAGCGGGAACTCCTACGAGCAGTACTTC. Its protein product is CSARGPGVTSGNSYEQYF.

In this sample, this clonotype turned up a few times. CDR3 sequence (DNA): TGTGCCAGCAGTCGACAGGATCGAGCAGAGCAGTACTTC. Translation: CASSRQDRAEQYF. V usage is TRBV25-1 and J usage is TRBJ2-7, with D perhaps matching TRBD1 (6 bases). Trimming took 5 bases from V and 7 from J, leaving 15 bases between them. Per germline, CDR1 MGHDK and CDR2 SYGVNS. The CDR3 spans 13 residues.

This chain links TRBV4-2 with TRBJ2-1, with TRBD1 as a possible D gene (6 bases). The V end was cut by 0 bases, the J end by 7 bases, with 10 bases between. The length of the CDR3 is 14 residues. Germline V gene lookup returns CDR1 LGHNA and CDR2 YNFKEQ. CDR3 protein: CASSQDWDKNEQFF. The CDR3 nucleotides read TGTGCCAGCAGCCAAGATTGGGACAAGAATGAGCAGTTCTTC.

This chain connects TRBV12-5 to TRBJ2-1; D unclear. Germline CDR1 reads LGHNT; CDR2 reads FRNRAP. This CDR3 has 11 amino acids. The CDR3 nucleotides read TGTGCCTTGGGGATGGGTAATGAGCAGTTCTTC. This encodes CALGMGNEQFF.

V usage is TRBV20-1 and J usage is TRBJ2-4; 12 nucleotides line up with TRBD2. The CDR3 covers 21 residues. Germline V gene lookup returns CDR1 DFQATT and CDR2 SNEGSKA (reference sequence). Trimming took 6 bases from V and 0 from J; bases not matched to a gene: 21. The CDR3 DNA reads TGCAGTGCCTCGGGAGGGGTGGAGGGACTAGCGGGCCTACTAGCCAAAAACATTCAGTACTTC. Translating it yields CSASGGVEGLAGLLAKNIQYF.

The genes are TRBV3-1 and TRBJ2-2; no clear D gene. The germline V gene encodes CDR1 LGHDT and CDR2 YNNKEL (reference sequence). This CDR3 spans 14 amino acids. V dropped 1 base and J dropped 4 bases, with 7 bases sitting between them. CDR3 nucleotides: TGTGCCAGCAGCCAAGTGGGCATCACCGGGGAGCTGTTTTTT. Amino acid sequence: CASSQVGITGELFF.

This clonotype showed up just a few times. The chain employs TRBV6-1 and TRBJ2-4; D not resolved. The ends were cut back, 1 base at V and 2 bases at J, with 9 bases in the middle. Germline assignment: CDR1 MNHNS and CDR2 SASEGT. The CDR3 totals 15 residues. The chain's CDR3 is CASSEGAGPKNIQYF. CDR3 in DNA: TGTGCCAGCAGTGAAGGGGCAGGACCCAAAAACATTCAGTACTTC.

The chain couples TRBV12-3 or TRBV12-4 to TRBJ2-5; D unresolved. The length of the CDR3 is 20 residues. The V end was cut by 7 bases, the J end by 5 bases, with 35 bases between. The CDR3 DNA sequence: TGTGCCAGCACCGCCTCCCTCCCCGCGACAACCCTAGGCTGGGTCGAGACCCAGTACTTC. This encodes CASTASLPATTLGWVETQYF.

The rearrangement uses TRBV4-1 and TRBJ2-2; D perhaps matches TRBD1 (5 bases). The V and J ends lost 4 bases and 1 base respectively, with 16 bases between them. The CDR3 totals 17 residues. Per germline, CDR1 MGHRA and CDR2 YSYEKL. The CDR3 protein is CASSLRPTTENTGELFF. CDR3 DNA: TGCGCCAGCAGCCTGCGGCCTACGACAGAGAACACCGGGGAGCTGTTTTTT.

This clonotype was found a few times. The V gene is TRBV24-1, the J gene TRBJ2-1, with 9 nucleotides matching TRBD1. Unmatched junction bases numbered 11, after V lost 2 bases and J lost 7 bases. This CDR3 contains 17 residues. The germline gives CDR1 KGHDR, CDR2 SFDVKD. The CDR3 protein is CATSDSRDRVSRNEQFF. The CDR3 DNA is TGTGCCACCAGTGATTCCCGGGACAGGGTGTCTAGGAATGAGCAGTTCTTC.

This clonotype was found a few times. V usage is TRBV2 and J usage is TRBJ2-7, with 13 nucleotides matching TRBD2. The trim removed 6 bases at V and 7 bases at J, leaving 9 bases unmatched. The CDR3 has 15 residues. Per germline, CDR1 SNHLY and CDR2 FYNNEI. CDR3 sequence reads: CASRGETSGRSEQYF. In DNA, the CDR3 is TGTGCCAGCAGAGGGGAGACTAGCGGGAGGTCAGAGCAGTACTTC. Supplemented by reference TRBV2 and TRBJ2-7, the full variable domain reads EPEVTQTPSHQVTQMGQEVILRCVPISNHLYFYWYRQILGQKVEFLVSFYNNEISEKSEIFDDQFSVERPDGSNFTLKIRSTKLEDSAMYFCASRGETSGRSEQYFGPGTRLTVT.

This chain uses TRBV7-2 with TRBJ1-4; TRBD1 is a possible D gene (6 bases). This CDR3 is built from 14 residues. Germline CDR1 SGHTA, CDR2 FQGNSA. With 3 bases removed from V and 5 bases from J, the gap between germline ends came to 10 bases. The CDR3 nucleotides read TGTGCCAGCAGCTTGGACAGATCGAATGAAAAACTGTTTTTT. Protein product: CASSLDRSNEKLFF.

The rearrangement joins TRBV12-3 or TRBV12-4 to TRBJ1-2, with 7 bases matching TRBD1. The V gene end was trimmed by 5 bases and the J gene end by 6 bases; junction bases not matched to a gene: 6. The CDR3 contains 13 residues. CDR3 loop: CASSRDRENGYTF. DNA of the CDR3: TGTGCCAGCAGTCGGGACAGAGAGAATGGCTACACCTTC.

The CDR3 DNA sequence: TGTGCCAGTCCCGAACAGGGTCACACAGATACGCAGTATTTT. It codes for CASPEQGHTDTQYF. J is TRBJ2-3 and V is TRBV6-1, with D tentatively TRBD1 (6 bases). V dropped 9 bases and J dropped 2 bases, with 15 bases sitting between them. Germline V lookup: CDR1 MNHNS, CDR2 SASEGT. This CDR3 comprises 14 residues.

This clonotype was counted between two and nine times. The chain is built from TRBV6-5 and TRBJ2-7; 7 positions agree with TRBD2. CDR3 length: 15 residues. The trim removed 10 bases at V and 1 base at J, leaving 13 bases unmatched. Germline CDR1 is MNHEY and CDR2 is SVGAGI. The CDR3 is CAIPTSRDSSYEQYF. DNA for the CDR3: TGTGCCATCCCGACTAGCCGGGACTCATCCTACGAGCAGTACTTC.

The chain recombines TRBV7-8 with TRBJ2-5, with 13 bases aligning to TRBD2. The germline V gene has CDR1 SGHVS and CDR2 FQNEAQ. The J segment lost 2 bases and the V segment lost 6 bases, leaving 3 bases of the junction unmatched. This CDR3 contains 15 residues. The CDR3 sequence: CASRQTSGRQETQYF. For the CDR3, the DNA is TGTGCCAGCAGGCAGACTAGCGGGAGGCAAGAGACCCAGTACTTC.

The chain is built from TRBV10-3 and TRBJ1-2; TRBD1 agrees at 7 bases. J gave up 2 bases and V 2 bases, and 8 bases lay outside the gene matches. The CDR3 totals 16 residues. CDR1 ENHRY and CDR2 SYGVKD come from the germline V gene. CDR3 sequence: CAISEDRARGNYGYTF. In DNA form, the CDR3 reads TGTGCCATCAGTGAGGACAGGGCGAGAGGGAACTATGGCTACACCTTC.

This clonotype was seen only a few times. The V call is TRBV7-6, the J call TRBJ2-3; 10 nucleotides align to TRBD2. From germline, CDR1 is SGHVS and CDR2 FNYEAQ. This CDR3 has 16 residues. Losses at the gene ends were 0 bases for V and 3 bases for J; bases not matched to a gene: 3. The CDR3 reads CASSLASGRRTDTQYF. CDR3 coding DNA: TGTGCCAGCAGCTTAGCTAGCGGGAGGAGGACAGATACGCAGTATTTT.

The chain joins TRBV20-1 to TRBJ2-3, with D possibly TRBD2 on 7 matching bases. The V gene's germline CDR1 is DFQATT and CDR2 SNEGSKA (reference sequence). The CDR3 contains 13 residues. V lost 6 bases and J lost 11, with 21 bases in between. The chain's CDR3 is CSAAPGLQGEQYF. The CDR3 DNA is TGCAGTGCCGCCCCGGGACTACAGGGTGAGCAGTATTTT.

This clonotype has just a few counts. This chain uses TRBV4-1 with TRBJ2-7, with 13 bases fitting TRBD2. This CDR3 region has 16 residues. Germline lookup yields CDR1 MGHRA and CDR2 YSYEKL. V trimming: 0 bases; J trimming: 1 base; junction bases outside the gene matches: 0. CDR3 sequence (DNA): TGCGCCAGCAGCCAAGAACTAGCGGGAGGGTCCTACGAGCAGTACTTC. Protein sequence: CASSQELAGGSYEQYF.